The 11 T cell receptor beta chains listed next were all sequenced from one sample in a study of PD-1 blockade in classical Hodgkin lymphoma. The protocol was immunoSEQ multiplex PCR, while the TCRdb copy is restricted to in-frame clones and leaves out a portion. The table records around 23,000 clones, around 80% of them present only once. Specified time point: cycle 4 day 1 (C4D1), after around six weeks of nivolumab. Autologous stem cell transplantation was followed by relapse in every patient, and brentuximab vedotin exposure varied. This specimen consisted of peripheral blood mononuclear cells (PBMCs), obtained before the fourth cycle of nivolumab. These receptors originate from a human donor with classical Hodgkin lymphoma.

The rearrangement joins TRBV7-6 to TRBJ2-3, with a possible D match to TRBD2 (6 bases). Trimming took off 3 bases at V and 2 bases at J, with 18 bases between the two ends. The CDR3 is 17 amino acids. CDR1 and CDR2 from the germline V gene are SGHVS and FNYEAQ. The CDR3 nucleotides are TGTGCCAGCAGCTTGACCACGGGACTTATAAACACAGATACGCAGTATTTT. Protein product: CASSLTTGLINTDTQYF.

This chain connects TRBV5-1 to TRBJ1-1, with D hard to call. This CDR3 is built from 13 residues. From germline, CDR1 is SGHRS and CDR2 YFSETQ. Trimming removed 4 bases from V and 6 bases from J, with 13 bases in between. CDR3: CASSPRMDAEAFF. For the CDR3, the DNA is TGCGCCAGCAGCCCCAGGATGGACGCTGAAGCTTTCTTT. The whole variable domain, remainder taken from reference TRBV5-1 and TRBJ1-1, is KAGVTQTPRYLIKTRGQQVTLSCSPISGHRSVSWYQQTPGQGLQFLFEYFSETQRNKGNFPGRFSGRQFSNSRSEMNVSTLELGDSALYLCASSPRMDAEAFFGQGTRLTVV.

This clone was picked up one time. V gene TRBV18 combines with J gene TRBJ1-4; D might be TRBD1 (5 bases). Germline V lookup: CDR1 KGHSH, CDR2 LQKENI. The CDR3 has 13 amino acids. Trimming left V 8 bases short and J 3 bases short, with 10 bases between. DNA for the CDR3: TGTGCCAGCCGGGGCGGGGCTAATGAAAAACTGTTTTTT. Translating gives CASRGGANEKLFF.

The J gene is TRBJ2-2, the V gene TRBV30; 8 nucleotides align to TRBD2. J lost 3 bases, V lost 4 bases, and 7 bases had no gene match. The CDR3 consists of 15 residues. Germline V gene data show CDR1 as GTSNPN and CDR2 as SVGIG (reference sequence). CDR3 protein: CAWTGGLGDTGELFF. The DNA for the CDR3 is TGTGCCTGGACCGGGGGACTAGGTGACACCGGGGAGCTGTTTTTT.

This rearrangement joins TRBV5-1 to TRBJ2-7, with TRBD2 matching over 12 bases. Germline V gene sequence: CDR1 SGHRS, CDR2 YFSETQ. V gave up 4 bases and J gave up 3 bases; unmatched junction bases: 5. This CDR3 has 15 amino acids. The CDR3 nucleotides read TGCGCCAGCAGCCAGACTAGCGGGAGAGTCTACGAGCAGTACTTC. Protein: CASSQTSGRVYEQYF.

CDR3 sequence: CASSLGRETEAFF. Here the CDR3 DNA reads TGTGCCAGCAGCTTAGGAAGGGAGACTGAAGCTTTCTTT. V usage is TRBV7-9 and J usage is TRBJ1-1; D ambiguous. This CDR3 has 13 residues. V was trimmed by 1 base and J by 5 bases, leaving 8 bases between them. Germline V CDR1 and CDR2: SEHNR, FQNEAQ (reference sequence).

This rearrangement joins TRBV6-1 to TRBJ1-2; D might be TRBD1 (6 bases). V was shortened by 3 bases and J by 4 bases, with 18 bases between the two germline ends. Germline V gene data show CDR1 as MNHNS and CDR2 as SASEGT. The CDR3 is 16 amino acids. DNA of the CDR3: TGTGCCAGCAGTGACCAGGGACACCCACACTCCTATGGCTACACCTTC. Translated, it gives CASSDQGHPHSYGYTF.

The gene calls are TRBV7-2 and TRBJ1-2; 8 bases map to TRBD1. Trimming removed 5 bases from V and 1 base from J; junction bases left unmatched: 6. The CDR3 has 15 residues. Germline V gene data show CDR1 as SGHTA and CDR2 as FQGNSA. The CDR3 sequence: CASSPGTGVNYGYTF. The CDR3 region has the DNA TGTGCCAGCAGCCCCGGGACAGGAGTTAACTATGGCTACACCTTC.

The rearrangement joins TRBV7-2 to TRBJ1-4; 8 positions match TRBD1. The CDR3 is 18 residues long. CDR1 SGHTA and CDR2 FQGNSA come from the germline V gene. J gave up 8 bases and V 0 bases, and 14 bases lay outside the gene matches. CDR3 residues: CASSLASETGELGEKLFF. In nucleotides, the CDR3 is TGTGCCAGCAGCTTAGCCAGCGAGACAGGGGAATTAGGAGAAAAACTGTTTTTT.

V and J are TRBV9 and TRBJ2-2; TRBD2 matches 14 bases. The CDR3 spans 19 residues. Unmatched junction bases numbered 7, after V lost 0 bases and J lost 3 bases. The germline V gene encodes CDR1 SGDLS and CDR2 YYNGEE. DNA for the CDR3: TGTGCCAGCAGCGTAGGCGGGACTAGCGGGAGTTATTACACCGGGGAGCTGTTTTTT. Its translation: CASSVGGTSGSYYTGELFF. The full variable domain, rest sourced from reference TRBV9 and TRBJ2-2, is DSGVTQTPKHLITATGQRVTLRCSPRSGDLSVYWYQQSLDQGLQFLIQYYNGEERAKGNILERFSAQQFPDLHSELNLSSLELGDSALYFCASSVGGTSGSYYTGELFFGEGSRLTVL.

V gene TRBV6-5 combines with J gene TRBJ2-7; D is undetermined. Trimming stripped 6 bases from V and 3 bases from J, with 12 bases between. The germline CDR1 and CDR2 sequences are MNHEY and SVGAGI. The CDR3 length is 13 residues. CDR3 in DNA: TGTGCCAGCAGCCCTTTGCTAAACTACGAGCAGTACTTC. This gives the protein CASSPLLNYEQYF.